This T cell receptor (beta chain) came from a study of blood T cell repertoires in COVID-19 (dated by TCRdb to about 2020). Regarding the study in general: Samples from collaborators originated in the United States, Italy and Spain and spanned both the acute and convalescent phases of COVID-19. Samples were obtained from the ongoing ImmuneRACE study (first 160 participants) and from about 1,300 subjects provided by 6 global collaborators. A freely available public database, intended as a resource for researchers studying the immune response to SARS-CoV-2, is where the repertoires were released. Where available, HLA class I and class II types were taken from metadata supplied by the sample provider and were not determined by assay-based typing. The sample metadata nearly always contained a de-identified subject ID, COVID-19 status, age in years and sex. The prospective study material was composed of cDNA or gDNA derived from T cells, B-cell-depleted T cells, or PBMCs. The dataset comprised deeply sampled blood TCRbeta repertoires from subjects exposed to, actively infected with, or recovered from COVID-19. Paper-wide results and their limitations: How much clinical and demographic metadata was included differed by source and by participant, and the metadata was provided uncurated.

Of note for this clone: No antigen is known for it. Per-base qualities were not stored, and no clone one base away is much larger.

Each collaborating institution followed its own protocols to collect whole blood in K2EDTA tubes. For TCRbeta analysis, collaborator samples were shipped as frozen whole blood, as isolated PBMCs, or as DNA extracted from either sample type. TCRbeta CDR3 regions were amplified from genomic DNA using the immunoSEQ Assay, a bias-controlled multiplex PCR. Per the original workflow: The number of nucleated cells in each sample was estimated by amplification of reference gene primers within the assay. To quantify the absolute abundance of each unique TCRbeta CDR3 rearrangement, sequence reads were collapsed and filtered. For each sample, productive Simpson clonality was calculated as the square root of Simpson's diversity index over productive rearrangements. TCRdb re-hosts the immuneACCESS table, in-frame sequences only. Its copies lack some clones; in the studies checked, an unresolved V gene accounts for under half of them, and the cause for the rest is not known. D and trimming were read from the DNA, whereas the V and J calls and clone size are those reported in that table. The sample table records around 250,000 clones; around nine tenths of these occur just once. Of the sample, 5.5% to 7.5% falls within the top ten clones.

The junction shows trimming of 5 bases on V and 7 bases on J, and the gene matches do not reach 14 bases of it. The CDR3 numbers 16 residues from cysteine through phenylalanine. Only CDR3 DNA is held: 48 bases, read in frame from base 1. For CDR1 and CDR2, the germline V gene lists SGHTA and FQGNSA. The sequenced sample was peripheral blood. This receptor was taken from a woman between 65 and 79 years old with active or convalescent COVID-19. This chain joins TRBV7-2 to TRBJ2-7; 10 central nucleotides agree with TRBD1. The CDR3 has the sequence CASSPTGGQGRKEQYF. In nucleotides, the sequence is TGTGCCAGCAGCCCTACGGGGGGACAGGGGAGGAAGGAGCAGTACTTC. Beyond the CDR3, the reference TRBV7-2 and TRBJ2-7 genes provide the residues; the full variable domain reads: GAGVSQSPSNKVTEKGKDVELRCDPISGHTALYWYRQSLGQGLEFLIYFQGNSAPDKSGLPSDRFSAERTGGSVSTLTIQRTQQEDSAVYLCASSPTGGQGRKEQYFGPGTRLTVT.